Listed below are T cell receptor beta chains from one sample, sequenced in a study of CD8 T cells in ankylosing spondylitis. One entry per CDR3 protein results from TCRdb running MiXCR on the 5' RACE reads. The sample has approximately 400,000 distinct CDR3 sequences, roughly 26% seen once. Sequencing was done on a sample of blood, either unsorted or a sorted T cell fraction (not recorded which). Every receptor here comes from a male donor with ankylosing spondylitis. Each CDR3 is given with its conserved first and last residue. A D gene is named only where the DNA matches it firmly. The size field is filled for only some rows; it gives once, few, many or a size class.

>TRBV20-1|TRBJ2-7|-|few
TGCAGCATTTGGGGGCTCTACGAGCAGTACTTC
CSIWGLYEQYF
>TRBV2|TRBJ2-5|TRBD1|few
TGTGCCAGCATCGGGACAGATCCCCAAGAGACCCAGTACTTC
CASIGTDPQETQYF
>TRBV30|TRBJ2-3|TRBD2|few
TGTGCCTGGGGAATAGCGGGTGGAACAGATACGCAGTATTTT
CAWGIAGGTDTQYF
>TRBV20-1|TRBJ2-3|-|-
TGCAGTGCTAGACCTTTCAGTTCTGGGGCAGATACGCAGTATTTT
CSARPFSSGADTQYF
>TRBV5-1|TRBJ2-7|-|few
TGTGCCAGCAGCTTTGACAGGTCCTCCTACGAGCAGTACTTC
CASSFDRSSYEQYF
>TRBV5-1|TRBJ2-7|TRBD2|-
TGCGCCAGCAGCCCCCGGGCGGGAGCCTCCTACGAGCAGTACTTC
CASSPRAGASYEQYF
>TRBV12-3/TRBV12-4|TRBJ2-1|TRBD2|-
TGTGCCAGCGTCCCCCGCGGGAGGGTCTCCTACAATGAGCAGTTCTTC
CASVPRGRVSYNEQFF
>TRBV9|TRBJ1-2|-|few
TGTGCCAGCAGCGGCGGGGGCCTCTACGGCTACACCTTC
CASSGGGLYGYTF
>TRBV20-1|TRBJ2-3|-|-
TGCAGTGCGCCGGTTGGCGGCCCTACTAGCACAGATACGCAGTATTTT
CSAPVGGPTSTDTQYF
>TRBV6-1|TRBJ2-2|-|once
TGTGCCAGCAGTGAATGGCAGCGAGCGGAGACCGGGGAGCTGTTTTTT
CASSEWQRAETGELFF
>TRBV5-1|TRBJ2-5|-|many
TGCGCCAGCAGTTCCGGCAGCCAAGAGACCCAGTACTTC
CASSSGSQETQYF
>TRBV12-3/TRBV12-4|TRBJ2-1|-|-
TGTGCCAGCAGTTTAGGAAATGTTGAGACTGAGCAGTTCTTC
CASSLGNVETEQFF
>TRBV11-2|TRBJ1-1|-|-
TGTGCCAGCAGCTTATCGAAGAACACTGAAGCTTTCTTT
CASSLSKNTEAFF
>TRBV30|TRBJ2-1|-|many
TGTGCCTGGACACAGGGCCGGGATGAGCAGTTCTTC
CAWTQGRDEQFF
>TRBV11-2|TRBJ1-6|-|-
TGTGCCAGCAGCTTAGACAGGACCTATAATTCACCCCTCCACTTT
CASSLDRTYNSPLHF
>TRBV6-1|TRBJ2-3|TRBD1|-
TGTGCCAGCAGCCGAGACAGGGGAACCACAGATACGCAGTATTTT
CASSRDRGTTDTQYF
>TRBV5-1|TRBJ1-1|-|-
TGCGCCAGCAGCTTGTTGCGGGGGGACGGTGAAGCTTTCTTT
CASSLLRGDGEAFF
>TRBV6-4|TRBJ2-3|TRBD2|-
TGTGCCAGCAGGGCGCTAGCGGGGGGCACAGATACGCAGTATTTT
CASRALAGGTDTQYF